A single sample gave rise to the 9 T cell receptor beta chains below, sequenced in a study of blood T cell repertoires in COVID-19. Measured with immunoSEQ multiplex PCR; TCRdb has only the in-frame clones, and not every one. The sample contains under 85,000 clones, around 90% of which appear only once. Sequencing was carried out using peripheral blood. The receptors come from a man aged 65 to 85 with acute or convalescent COVID-19.

This chain joins TRBV6-5 and TRBJ2-7; 7 bases fit TRBD1. Germline CDR1 and CDR2: MNHEY and SVGAGI. With 0 bases clipped from V and 0 bases from J, the junction kept 2 bases outside the gene matches. The CDR3 runs to 15 residues. The CDR3 loop reads CASSYSWDSSYEQYF. The CDR3 coding sequence is TGTGCCAGCAGTTACTCCTGGGACAGCTCCTACGAGCAGTACTTC.

The chain couples TRBV5-8 to TRBJ2-1, with TRBD2 matching 11 bases. The V and J ends lost 3 bases and 7 bases, in that order; junction bases with no gene match: 6. This CDR3 is 15 amino acids long. Germline assignment: CDR1 SGHTS and CDR2 YDEGEE. CDR3 in DNA: TGTGCCAGCAGCTCACGACTAGCGGGATGGAATGAGCAGTTCTTC. Its translation is CASSSRLAGWNEQFF.

The chain joins TRBV7-2 to TRBJ2-3; 11 bases are a match to TRBD2. Germline lookup yields CDR1 SGHTA and CDR2 FQGNSA. The CDR3 extends over 16 amino acids. V trimming: 4 bases; J trimming: 2 bases; junction bases outside the gene matches: 5. The CDR3 DNA follows: TGTGCCAGCAGCTCCAGACTAGCGGGAACCACAGATACGCAGTATTTT. Translating gives CASSSRLAGTTDTQYF.

The rearrangement joins TRBV19 to TRBJ2-4; the match to TRBD2 covers 7 bases. With 6 bases clipped from V and 8 bases from J, the junction kept 10 bases outside the gene matches. This CDR3 region has 14 residues. In germline, CDR1 is LNHDA, CDR2 SQIVND (reference sequence). The CDR3 sequence: CASSPGGGFHIQYF. CDR3 in DNA: TGTGCCAGTAGCCCGGGGGGAGGATTTCACATTCAGTACTTC. Combining the CDR3 with reference TRBV19 and TRBJ2-4 gives the whole variable domain DGGITQSPKYLFRKEGQNVTLSCEQNLNHDAMYWYRQDPGQGLRLIYYSQIVNDFQKGDIAEGYSVSREKKESFPLTVTSAQKNPTAFYLCASSPGGGFHIQYFGAGTRLSVL.

This chain's CDR3 is CASSSPGDGYTF. CDR3 DNA: TGTGCCAGCAGTTCTCCAGGGGATGGCTACACCTTC. J is TRBJ1-2 and V is TRBV6-5, with TRBD1 as a possible D gene (6 bases). CDR3 length: 12 amino acids. Trimming took off 4 bases at V and 6 bases at J, with 9 bases between the two ends. Germline loops: CDR1 MNHEY, CDR2 SVGAGI.

This chain joins TRBV18 and TRBJ2-7; 7 bases line up with TRBD2. The CDR3 length is 14 residues. Germline V gives CDR1 KGHSH, CDR2 LQKENI. The V gene end was trimmed by 3 bases and the J gene end by 2 bases; junction bases not matched to a gene: 4. The CDR3 spells CASSPATSAYEQYF. CDR3 sequence (DNA): TGTGCCAGCTCACCGGCTACTAGCGCCTACGAGCAGTACTTC. Complete variable domain (other parts from reference TRBV18 and TRBJ2-7): NAGVMQNPRHLVRRRGQEARLRCSPMKGHSHVYWYRQLPEEGLKFMVYLQKENIIDESGMPKERFSAEFPKEGPSILRIQQVVRGDSAAYFCASSPATSAYEQYFGPGTRLTVT.

The chain carries TRBV6-2 or TRBV6-3 and TRBJ1-1; a possible D gene is TRBD1 (6 bases). This CDR3 comprises 17 residues. Germline V gene sequence: CDR1 MNHEY, CDR2 SVGEGT. Trimming removed 0 bases from V and 1 base from J, with 15 bases in between. The CDR3 DNA sequence: TGTGCCAGCAGTTACTCGAATCGGGGGGCGTGGAACACTGAAGCTTTCTTT. This translates into CASSYSNRGAWNTEAFF.

The V and J genes are TRBV30 and TRBJ1-6, with D possibly matching TRBD1 (6 bases). The CDR3 consists of 12 residues. Trimming stripped 4 bases from V and 7 bases from J, with 8 bases between. CDR1 GTSNPN and CDR2 SVGIG come from the germline V gene (reference sequence). CDR3 nucleotide sequence: TGTGCCTGGACACAGGGAAATTCACCCCTCCACTTT. It is translated as CAWTQGNSPLHF.

This clone has a single count. The rearrangement joins TRBV6-4 to TRBJ2-1; weak D call: TRBD2 (6 bases). The CDR3 runs to 14 residues. Germline lookup yields CDR1 MRHNA and CDR2 SNTAGT. The V and J ends lost 6 bases and 0 bases respectively, with 9 bases between them. The CDR3, as DNA: TGTGCCAGCAGCCGGGACTCCTCCTACAATGAGCAGTTCTTC. Translation gives CASSRDSSYNEQFF.